The entry below gives a single TCR beta chain sequence along with its context. This record belongs to a study of blood T cells in healthy people across ages. Combining a sample-barcoded 5' primer with a J-beta primer mix, a second PCR ran for 7 to 11 cycles. TCRdb processed the 5' RACE reads anew with MiXCR; each CDR3 protein has one entry. Seen here are 550,000 to 800,000 distinct CDR3 sequences, 20% to 25% observed once, and the top ten hold under 4%. This receptor was taken from an older man in good health. The source material was blood.

In nucleotides, the CDR3 is TGCAGCGTTGAAGATGGGGGACTAGCGGGAGGTTCAGAGACCCAGTACTTC. This encodes CSVEDGGLAGGSETQYF. V usage is TRBV29-1 and J usage is TRBJ2-5, with 15 bases that match TRBD2. The CDR3 is 17 amino acids. Germline values: CDR1 SQVTM, CDR2 ANQGSEA. Trimming took 0 bases from V and 4 from J; bases not matched to a gene: 6.